This T cell receptor beta chain derives from a study of Ad26.COV2.S vaccination and SARS-CoV-2 variants. Sequencing was performed with immunoSEQ multiplex PCR; in TCRdb, only in-frame clones are kept and a portion is missing. Altogether around 170,000 clones are present, roughly 87% being singletons, with the ten largest covering 5.9%. This clone has more than one count but fewer than ten. V gave up 2 bases and J gave up 13 bases, with 14 bases separating them. The CDR3 runs to 13 residues. Germline CDR1 and CDR2: MDHEN and SYDVKM. Sequenced material: peripheral blood, taken after recovery from COVID-19. This sequence joins TRBV28 and TRBJ1-4; D possibly corresponds to TRBD1 (5 bases). This sequence was found in a human donor who had recovered from COVID-19. This CDR3 is CASSLDRQGRLFF. CDR3 sequence (DNA): TGTGCCAGCAGTTTAGATAGGCAGGGTCGACTGTTTTTT.